The text below deals with one TCR beta chain. This entry comes from a study of blood T cell repertoires in COVID-19. As for the study in general: The United States, Italy and Spain provided the acute and convalescent COVID-19 samples. PBMCs, B-cell-depleted T cells, or T cells were the source of the cDNA or gDNA that made up the material.

Seattle's enrolled individuals joined amid active infection and were then monitored longitudinally. Per the original data handling: The authors estimated nucleated cell counts from reference gene primer amplification. The table came from immunoSEQ multiplex PCR; TCRdb's copy has only in-frame clones and leaves some out. V and J calls plus clone size are reproduced from that table; the DNA served to infer D and trimming. There are 150,000 to 180,000 clones in the sample; 65% to 90% occur only once, and 9.5% to 13% lies in the top ten. Germline CDR1 and CDR2: SGHRS and YFSETQ. This CDR3 has 19 residues. The junction had 22 bases not matched to a gene; V was cut back by 3 bases and J by 5 bases.

The rearrangement links TRBV5-1 to TRBJ2-5; 7 nucleotides line up with TRBD1. The specimen sequenced was peripheral blood. This sequence was found in a woman aged 60 to 75 with COVID-19, enrolled during active disease. This CDR3 is CASSSPDRVLIPQEETQYF. The CDR3 bases are TGCGCCAGCAGCTCGCCAGACAGGGTACTGATACCGCAAGAGGAGACCCAGTACTTC.